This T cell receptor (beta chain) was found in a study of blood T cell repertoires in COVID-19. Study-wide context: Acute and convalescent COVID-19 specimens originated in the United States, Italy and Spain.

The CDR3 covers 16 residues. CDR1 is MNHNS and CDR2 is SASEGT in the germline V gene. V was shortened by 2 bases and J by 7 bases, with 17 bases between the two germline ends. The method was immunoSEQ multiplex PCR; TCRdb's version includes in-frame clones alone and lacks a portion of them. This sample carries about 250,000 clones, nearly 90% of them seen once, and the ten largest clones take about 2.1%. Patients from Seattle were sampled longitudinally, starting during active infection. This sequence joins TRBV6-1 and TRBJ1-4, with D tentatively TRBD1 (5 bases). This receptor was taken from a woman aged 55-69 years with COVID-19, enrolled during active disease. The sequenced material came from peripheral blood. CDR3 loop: CASSENTAGLSEKLFF. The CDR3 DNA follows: TGTGCCAGCAGTGAAAATACAGCGGGACTCAGTGAAAAACTGTTTTTT.